Following are 26 T cell receptor beta chains from one sample sequenced in a study of spatial heterogeneity in lung cancer. From the 5' RACE reads, TCRdb called clonotypes with MiXCR, one entry per CDR3 protein. The sample has tens of thousands of distinct CDR3 sequences; less than 9% are singletons. Time point here: blood at routine non-recurrence follow-up after resection. Whole RNA came from tumor, nontumor lung or frozen PBMC and was sequenced without being sorted. The sample consisted of PBMCs, taken at follow-up. Receptor source: a female donor with early-stage non-small cell lung cancer.

Only a few counts were recorded for this clonotype. The chain carries TRBV12-3 or TRBV12-4 and TRBJ2-3; 12 bases line up with TRBD2. This CDR3 comprises 16 residues. The V and J ends lost 5 bases and 4 bases, in that order; junction bases with no gene match: 7. DNA of the CDR3: TGTGCCAGCAGTCCCCGGACTAGCGGGGATCCAGATACGCAGTATTTT. Its translation: CASSPRTSGDPDTQYF.

The table lists this clonotype with a few counts. The gene calls are TRBV12-3 or TRBV12-4 and TRBJ2-3, with TRBD2 matching 12 bases. V lost 2 bases, J lost 4 bases, and 7 bases stayed unmatched. The CDR3 totals 17 residues. The CDR3 sequence: CASSLLASGGAADTQYF. CDR3 in DNA: TGTGCCAGCAGTTTATTGGCTAGCGGGGGGGCAGCAGATACGCAGTATTTT.

Many counts were recorded for this clonotype. The genes are TRBV18 and TRBJ2-3; 10 nucleotides match TRBD2. The CDR3 spans 18 residues. Looked up from germline, CDR1 is KGHSH and CDR2 is LQKENI. The V gene end was trimmed by 0 bases and the J gene end by 5 bases; junction bases not matched to a gene: 11. The CDR3 nucleotides read TGTGCCAGCTCACCACCTGGTGTTAGCGGGGGGTTCGGAGATACGCAGTATTTT. As protein: CASSPPGVSGGFGDTQYF.

This clonotype was seen many times. The gene calls are TRBV4-2 and TRBJ2-3, with unresolved D. Germline assignment: CDR1 LGHNA and CDR2 YNFKEQ. V was trimmed by 0 bases and J by 6 bases, leaving 16 bases between them. The CDR3 totals 16 residues. The chain's CDR3 is CASSQDLSVEVDTQYF. In nucleotides, the CDR3 is TGTGCCAGCAGCCAAGATCTCTCAGTTGAGGTGGATACGCAGTATTTT.

The chain couples TRBV19 to TRBJ2-1; 10 bases fit TRBD2. The V and J ends lost 6 bases and 9 bases, in that order; junction bases with no gene match: 14. CDR1 and CDR2 (germline): LNHDA, SQIVND (reference sequence). The CDR3 is 16 residues long. The DNA of the CDR3 is TGTGCCAGTAGGCCAAGCAGCGGGGGGGCTTTTTCTGAGCAGTTCTTC. It codes for CASRPSSGGAFSEQFF.

This clonotype was seen only a few times. V usage is TRBV12-3 or TRBV12-4 and J usage is TRBJ1-4; D gene uncertain. The V end lost 1 base, the J end lost 4 bases, and 13 bases lay between the germline ends. The CDR3 is 16 amino acids. CDR3 residues: CASSLGWQTNNEKLFF. Written as DNA, the CDR3 is TGTGCCAGCAGTTTAGGTTGGCAGACTAATAATGAAAAACTGTTTTTT.

The sample holds a few counts of this clonotype. The chain couples TRBV5-1 to TRBJ2-5, with TRBD1 identical over 8 bases. After removal of 7 bases from V and 1 base from J, the junction contained 9 bases not matched to a gene. This CDR3 contains 15 residues. Germline V gene sequence: CDR1 SGHRS, CDR2 YFSETQ. CDR3 region: CASARGTGGQETQYF. The CDR3 DNA is TGCGCCAGCGCCCGAGGGACAGGCGGCCAAGAGACCCAGTACTTC.

This clonotype was recorded at least ten times. The genes are TRBV2 and TRBJ1-6, with D unclear. With 5 bases removed from V and 10 bases from J, the gap between germline ends came to 18 bases. Germline V gene lookup returns CDR1 SNHLY and CDR2 FYNNEI. This CDR3 region has 15 residues. The CDR3 nucleotides are TGTGCCAGCAGTTACCAAGTGACCCATGGATCACCCCTCCACTTT. Protein product: CASSYQVTHGSPLHF.

This clonotype was detected a few times. CDR3 DNA sequence: TGCGCCAGCAGCTTGAATGGGGGATTAAGAACTGAAGCTTTCTTT. Translation gives CASSLNGGLRTEAFF. The J gene is TRBJ1-1, the V gene TRBV5-1; D is perhaps TRBD1 (5 bases). With 1 base removed from V and 5 bases from J, the gap between germline ends came to 15 bases. Germline CDR1 SGHRS, CDR2 YFSETQ. The CDR3 runs to 15 residues.

This clonotype came up many times. The chain combines TRBV5-1 with TRBJ1-1, with a possible D match to TRBD1 (5 bases). Trimming pared 0 bases from V and 4 bases from J, leaving 13 bases between. The CDR3 runs to 15 residues. Per germline, CDR1 SGHRS and CDR2 YFSETQ. CDR3 sequence: CASSLEVGTVTEAFF. In DNA, the CDR3 is TGCGCCAGCAGCTTGGAGGTTGGGACGGTCACTGAAGCTTTCTTT.

The table lists this clonotype with a few counts. The rearrangement links TRBV9 to TRBJ2-5, with 7 bases that match TRBD2. Unmatched junction bases numbered 6, after V lost 0 bases and J lost 1 base. The CDR3 sequence is 16 residues long. Germline CDR1 is SGDLS and CDR2 is YYNGEE. The CDR3 reads CASSVGGGLGQETQYF. DNA for the CDR3: TGTGCCAGCAGCGTAGGGGGAGGACTAGGCCAAGAGACCCAGTACTTC.

This clonotype was counted ten times or more. The V gene is TRBV6-6, the J gene TRBJ1-1, with D unclear. V lost 7 bases and J 7 bases, leaving 19 bases between the germline ends. This CDR3 is 14 amino acids long. Germline V gives CDR1 MNHNY, CDR2 SVGAGI (reference sequence). This CDR3 is CASMWAATLNEAFF. Written as DNA, the CDR3 is TGTGCCAGCATGTGGGCAGCCACTCTCAATGAAGCTTTCTTT.

The chain carries TRBV3-1 and TRBJ2-1, with D unresolved. Germline-derived CDR1 and CDR2 are LGHDT and YNNKEL (reference sequence). V dropped 1 base and J dropped 6 bases, with 13 bases sitting between them. This CDR3 is built from 15 residues. The CDR3 spells CASSQVSRISNEQFF. The CDR3 nucleotides read TGTGCCAGCAGCCAAGTCTCCAGGATCAGCAATGAGCAGTTCTTC.

This clonotype occurred many times. V is TRBV20-1 and J is TRBJ2-2; D is undetermined. Trimming removed 3 bases from V and 1 base from J, with 9 bases in between. Germline V gene sequence: CDR1 DFQATT, CDR2 SNEGSKA (reference sequence). This CDR3 region has 14 residues. This CDR3 reads CSARSGWNTGELFF. The CDR3, as DNA: TGCAGTGCTAGGTCGGGTTGGAACACCGGGGAGCTGTTTTTT.

This clonotype was counted only a few times. This chain uses TRBV9 with TRBJ2-3, with TRBD2 as a possible D gene (5 bases). CDR1 and CDR2 from the germline V gene are SGDLS and YYNGEE. Trimming pared 4 bases from V and 2 bases from J, leaving 14 bases between. The CDR3 has 15 residues. The CDR3 is CASSPFKTNTDTQYF. CDR3 bases: TGTGCCAGCAGCCCCTTTAAGACTAACACAGATACGCAGTATTTT.

This clonotype was found a few times. V and J are TRBV20-1 and TRBJ2-1; perhaps TRBD1 as D (6 bases). Germline CDR1 is DFQATT and CDR2 is SNEGSKA (reference sequence). V lost 0 bases to trimming and J lost 0 bases, with 12 bases between them. The CDR3 extends over 16 amino acids. CDR3 bases: TGCAGTGCTAGAGACCCAGGGGTTTCCTCCTACAATGAGCAGTTCTTC. It translates to CSARDPGVSSYNEQFF.

This clonotype was picked up many times. The CDR3 is CASSYLGTAFF. The CDR3 DNA reads as TGTGCCAGCAGTTACTTAGGAACCGCTTTCTTT. The chain recombines TRBV6-2 or TRBV6-3 with TRBJ1-1; D is uncertain. CDR3 length: 11 residues. Per germline, CDR1 MNHEY and CDR2 SVGEGT. V was trimmed by 1 base and J by 11 bases, leaving 8 bases between them.

The V call is TRBV28, the J call TRBJ1-1; D possibly corresponds to TRBD1 (5 bases). The CDR3 has 14 residues. V was shortened by 5 bases and J by 1 base, with 11 bases between the two germline ends. Germline V gene data show CDR1 as MDHEN and CDR2 as SYDVKM. Here the CDR3 DNA reads TGTGCCAGCAGTCCGGACATATCGAACACTGAAGCTTTCTTT. Translated, it gives CASSPDISNTEAFF.

This clonotype was found many times. The chain couples TRBV7-2 to TRBJ2-1, with D unresolved. Trimming removed 1 base at V and 10 bases at J, with 8 bases between. This CDR3 region has 12 residues. Germline V gene sequence: CDR1 SGHTA, CDR2 FQGNSA. CDR3 region: CASSLVLAEQFF. CDR3 sequence (DNA): TGTGCCAGCAGCTTAGTGCTTGCCGAGCAGTTCTTC.

This clonotype was found a few times. The chain uses TRBV29-1 and TRBJ2-7; D is undetermined. Between the trimmed V and J ends, which lost 4 bases and 4 bases, there was a span of 5 bases. In germline, CDR1 is SQVTM, CDR2 ANQGSEA. The CDR3 has 10 amino acids. This CDR3 is CSVASYEQYF. The CDR3 DNA reads as TGCAGCGTTGCGAGTTACGAGCAGTACTTC.

In this sample, this clonotype turned up many times. The chain is built from TRBV18 and TRBJ1-2; 7 bases agree with TRBD1. The CDR3 consists of 15 residues. Germline CDR1 KGHSH, CDR2 LQKENI. The ends lost 4 bases at V and 0 bases at J; junction bases unmatched: 5. In DNA, the CDR3 is TGTGCCAGCTCACTTGGGACAGAAGCTAACTATGGCTACACCTTC. This codes for CASSLGTEANYGYTF.

There are many counts of this clonotype. J is TRBJ2-7 and V is TRBV9; TRBD2 is a possible D gene (5 bases). This CDR3 has 16 residues. With 4 bases removed from V and 1 base from J, the gap between germline ends came to 18 bases. CDR1 SGDLS and CDR2 YYNGEE come from the germline V gene. The CDR3 coding sequence is TGTGCCAGCAGCCCGAGTGAGGGTAGAGGGTCCTACGAGCAGTACTTC. Its protein product is CASSPSEGRGSYEQYF.

This clonotype was detected a few times. The chain couples TRBV5-5 to TRBJ2-3; 9 bases agree with TRBD2. The CDR3 length is 17 residues. The junction had 9 bases not matched to a gene; V was cut back by 0 bases and J by 4 bases. CDR1 and CDR2 from the germline V gene are SGHKS and YYEKEE (reference sequence). CDR3 DNA: TGTGCCAGCAGCTTGGGGAGCGGGGGGCACTTCCCAGATACGCAGTATTTT. This gives the protein CASSLGSGGHFPDTQYF.

This clonotype was observed a handful of times. The genes are TRBV6-5 and TRBJ2-5; 8 bases line up with TRBD2. This CDR3 has 13 amino acids. J was trimmed by 4 bases and V by 10 bases; bases with no gene match: 8. Looked up from germline, CDR1 is MNHEY and CDR2 is SVGAGI. CDR3 protein: CATTGAGVETQYF. The CDR3 region has the DNA TGTGCCACAACCGGAGCGGGGGTAGAGACCCAGTACTTC.

The V call is TRBV11-2, the J call TRBJ1-6; 9 bases map to TRBD1. CDR3 size: 15 residues. The germline gives CDR1 SGHAT, CDR2 FQNNGV. V trimming: 0 bases; J trimming: 10 bases; junction bases outside the gene matches: 4. The CDR3 nucleotides read TGTGCCAGCAGCTTAGATACAGGGGGCTGGTCACCCCTCCACTTT. Translating it yields CASSLDTGGWSPLHF.

This clonotype showed up many times. One end of the junction varies from germline; a read error may be responsible. The chain is built from TRBV6-2 or TRBV6-3 and TRBJ1-2; D is uncertain. From germline, CDR1 is MNHEY and CDR2 SVGEGT. The CDR3 has 13 amino acids. CDR3 sequence reads: CASNYDGDYGYTF. CDR3 in DNA: TGTGCCAGCAATTACGACGGAGACTATGGCTACACCTTC.